This record covers a single T cell receptor beta chain. The clone's antigen remains unknown. Base quality data are lacking; no much larger clone is found one base away. The library was produced with the immunoSEQ multiplex PCR assay. Qiagen DNeasy or QIAamp micro DNA kits were used to isolate DNA, and the Adaptive Biotechnology human TCRB sequencing kit was used to sequence TCRB. TCRB libraries were sequenced on an Illumina MiSeq. The published analysis was carried out like this. The kit provider's software was used to analyze TCRB sequence data, and Fisher's exact test was applied to assess tumor enrichment of clonotype templates. TCRdb's version of the immuneACCESS table is confined to in-frame rearrangements and falls short of the full clone set. An unresolved V gene accounts for under half of the shortfall where checked; the remainder is of unknown origin. V and J calls and clone size come straight from that table; D and trimming were deduced from the DNA. This sample holds about 4,800 clones; around two thirds were observed only once. Approximately 15% of the sample is held by the ten biggest clonotypes.

These data come from a study of CD4 T cells in lung cancer (dated by TCRdb to 2018 to 2020). For context, the study as a whole: To find responses to candidate mutation-encoded neoepitopes, the study screened blood T cells from NSCLC patients and isolated neoantigen-specific CD4+ T-cell clones and TCRs. Tumor and non-adjacent lung tissue were obtained from a handful of patients undergoing curative-intent resections for stage I-III non-small cell lung cancer. Aged 60 to 69 when blood was donated, the resected patients, most of whom were former smokers, had either lung adenocarcinoma or squamous cell carcinoma. Treatments the patients had received before donating blood included platinum chemotherapy, and some of the patients were given nivolumab or pembrolizumab. Deep sequencing of TCRB was used to follow the frequency of neoantigen-specific clonotypes in tumor resections, non-adjacent lung and cultured T-cell products. Study-wide conclusions, independent of this receptor: Some responses derived from blood might reflect in vitro priming of naive T cells or cross-reactivity instead of memory responses to the cancer.

This TCR came from a man in his sixties with non-small cell lung cancer. Sequencing used lung tumor tissue.

CDR3 sequence: CASRALKTGFTEAFF. The nucleotide sequence reads as follows: TGTGCCAGTAGGGCCCTAAAAACGGGGTTCACTGAAGCTTTCTTT. In this chain, TRBV19 is recombined with TRBJ1-1, with the D gene uncertain. Via the germline V gene (reference sequence), CDR1 is LNHDA and CDR2 SQIVND. The CDR3 runs 15 residues from the cysteine to the phenylalanine. Only the CDR3 part of the read is kept: 45 bases, read in frame from the first base. The V and J ends are trimmed by 6 bases and 4 bases, leaving 18 bases between them. The entire variable domain, with the stretches around the CDR3 drawn from the reference TRBV19 and TRBJ1-1 proteins, is DGGITQSPKYLFRKEGQNVTLSCEQNLNHDAMYWYRQDPGQGLRLIYYSQIVNDFQKGDIAEGYSVSREKKESFPLTVTSAQKNPTAFYLCASRALKTGFTEAFFGQGTRLTVV.